The clone carrying this TCR beta chain has only one observation. These data belong to a study of blood T cell repertoires in COVID-19. Study in general: The origin of the acute and convalescent COVID-19 samples was the United States, Italy and Spain. PBMCs, B-cell-depleted T cells, or T cells provided the cDNA or gDNA that made up the material.

V dropped 6 bases and J dropped 5; count of bases not matched to a gene: 10. The CDR3 has 16 amino acids. Germline-derived CDR1 and CDR2 are SNHLY and FYNNEI. Per the original data handling: It was from reference gene primer amplification that nucleated cell counts were estimated. Generated by immunoSEQ multiplex PCR, the TCRdb table keeps only in-frame clones and is missing some. V and J calls and clone size are copied from that table; D and trimming were computed from the DNA. The repertoire holds about 360,000 clones, with around 86% as singletons. The chain has TRBV2 and TRBJ2-7; 13 nucleotides align to TRBD2. The receptor was isolated from a human donor in a cohort sampled during active COVID-19. The sample consisted of peripheral blood. CDR3 sequence: CASRVGLAGYGDEQYF. The CDR3 nucleotides are TGTGCCAGCAGGGTGGGACTAGCGGGATACGGGGACGAGCAGTACTTC. Drawing the rest from reference TRBV2 and TRBJ2-7, the complete variable domain is EPEVTQTPSHQVTQMGQEVILRCVPISNHLYFYWYRQILGQKVEFLVSFYNNEISEKSEIFDDQFSVERPDGSNFTLKIRSTKLEDSAMYFCASRVGLAGYGDEQYFGPGTRLTVT.